These 28 T cell receptor beta chains came from one sample sequenced in a study of T cell responses to AZD1222 COVID-19 vaccine. TCRdb's copy holds only in-frame clones and misses some; the assay was immunoSEQ multiplex PCR. The data hold under 150,000 clones, with roughly 88% observed a single time. This material consisted of peripheral blood, taken 28 days after the second AZD1222 dose. All receptors derive from an adult who received the AZD1222 COVID-19 vaccine.

The V gene is TRBV6-2 or TRBV6-3, the J gene TRBJ1-1; no clear D. The CDR3 consists of 12 residues. Germline values: CDR1 MNHEY, CDR2 SVGEGT. V lost 2 bases, J lost 3 bases, and 4 bases lay in between. This CDR3 reads CASSYEYTEAFF. The CDR3 DNA is TGTGCCAGCAGTTACGAGTACACTGAAGCTTTCTTT.

This clone appeared a single time. The chain uses TRBV24-1 and TRBJ1-2; D is ambiguous. Deletions cut 6 bases from V and 7 bases from J, with 14 bases between. The CDR3 is 13 amino acids. Per the germline V gene, CDR1 is KGHDR and CDR2 is SFDVKD. CDR3 DNA: TGTGCCACCAGTCCCTCGGGGTACAGTGGCTACACCTTC. It encodes CATSPSGYSGYTF.

This clone has only a few counts. This sequence joins TRBV4-3 and TRBJ2-2; 8 positions agree with TRBD1. V lost 5 bases and J lost 3; bases outside the gene matches: 8. The CDR3 has 16 residues. In germline, CDR1 is LGHNA, CDR2 YSLEER. This CDR3 is CASSVGQGADTGELFF. DNA of the CDR3: TGCGCCAGCAGCGTCGGGCAGGGGGCTGACACCGGGGAGCTGTTTTTT.

This chain connects TRBV12-3 or TRBV12-4 to TRBJ1-5, with 8 positions matching TRBD1. V lost 6 bases and J lost 2; bases outside the gene matches: 0. CDR3 length: 13 residues. CDR3 in DNA: TGTGCCAGCAGACAGGGGGGCAATCAGCCCCAGCATTTT. Protein: CASRQGGNQPQHF.

V gene TRBV5-1 combines with J gene TRBJ1-3, with 7 nucleotides matching TRBD1. Germline-derived CDR1 and CDR2 are SGHRS and YFSETQ. The CDR3 extends over 16 amino acids. J lost 1 base, V lost 0 bases, and 4 bases had no gene match. CDR3 in DNA: TGCGCCAGCAGCTTGGGAGGGACAGCTTCTGGAAACACCATATATTTT. This sequence encodes CASSLGGTASGNTIYF. Using reference TRBV5-1 and TRBJ1-3 for the parts outside the CDR3, the full variable domain is KAGVTQTPRYLIKTRGQQVTLSCSPISGHRSVSWYQQTPGQGLQFLFEYFSETQRNKGNFPGRFSGRQFSNSRSEMNVSTLELGDSALYLCASSLGGTASGNTIYFGEGSWLTVV.

The chain joins TRBV12-3 or TRBV12-4 to TRBJ1-2; D gene unclear. This CDR3 spans 9 amino acids. Trimming removed 5 bases from V and 13 bases from J, with 8 bases in between. DNA of the CDR3: TGTGCCAGCAGTACCCCCAGCACCTTC. Protein product: CASSTPSTF.

This chain uses TRBV14 with TRBJ2-5; D unclear. V lost 4 bases and J 5 bases, leaving 20 bases between the germline ends. The CDR3 loop spans 16 amino acids. CDR1 and CDR2 (germline): SGHDN, FVKESK. The CDR3 sequence: CASSRDNEARRETQYF. The CDR3, as DNA: TGTGCCAGCAGCCGAGACAACGAAGCAAGAAGGGAGACCCAGTACTTC.

This chain links TRBV7-3 with TRBJ2-1, with 8 nucleotides matching TRBD2. Germline V gene data show CDR1 as SGHTA and CDR2 as FQGTGA. This CDR3 has 11 residues. V shed 5 bases, J shed 9 bases, and the junction held 0 bases outside the gene matches. CDR3 bases: TGTGCCAGCAGCGCGGGGGGTGAGCAGTTCTTC. Translation: CASSAGGEQFF.

This clone has more than one count but fewer than ten. The rearrangement joins TRBV28 to TRBJ2-2, with 9 bases matching TRBD1. V was pared by 3 bases and J by 2 bases, with 13 bases of the junction left unmatched. CDR1 is MDHEN, CDR2 SYDVKM, per germline. This CDR3 region has 19 residues. The CDR3 coding sequence is TGTGCCAGCAGTTTTGGAGGGTTTGGGGGACAGGGCAACACCGGGGAGCTGTTTTTT. It encodes CASSFGGFGGQGNTGELFF.

The V call is TRBV10-1, the J call TRBJ2-7; 9 bases agree with TRBD1. Germline V gene lookup returns CDR1 WNHNN and CDR2 SYGVQD (reference sequence). V shed 5 bases, J shed 7 bases, and the junction held 9 bases outside the gene matches. The length of the CDR3 is 14 residues. The CDR3 loop is CASSPGTGLREQYF. CDR3 in DNA: TGCGCCAGCAGTCCCGGGACAGGGCTTCGGGAGCAGTACTTC.

J is TRBJ2-6 and V is TRBV7-6, with D unclear. The CDR3 runs to 15 residues. Germline V gene sequence: CDR1 SGHVS, CDR2 FNYEAQ. The V end lost 3 bases, the J end lost 0 bases, and 6 bases lay between the germline ends. The CDR3 region is CASSFDLSGANVLTF. In DNA form, the CDR3 reads TGTGCCAGCAGCTTCGACCTCTCTGGGGCCAACGTCCTGACTTTC. Using reference TRBV7-6 and TRBJ2-6 for the parts outside the CDR3, the full variable domain is GAGVSQSPRYKVTKRGQDVALRCDPISGHVSLYWYRQALGQGPEFLTYFNYEAQQDKSGLPNDRFSAERPEGSISTLTIQRTEQRDSAMYRCASSFDLSGANVLTFGAGSRLTVL.

The gene calls are TRBV19 and TRBJ2-4, with D possibly matching TRBD2 (5 bases). The CDR3 covers 16 residues. Trimming left V 4 bases short and J 0 bases short, with 13 bases between. The germline V gene has CDR1 LNHDA and CDR2 SQIVND (reference sequence). CDR3 nucleotides: TGTGCCAGTAGTAGGCGGGCCCCTGAAGCCAAAAACATTCAGTACTTC. This codes for CASSRRAPEAKNIQYF.

The chain uses TRBV6-1 and TRBJ2-1; D remains ambiguous. Germline V gene sequence: CDR1 MNHNS, CDR2 SASEGT. The CDR3 consists of 16 residues. The V end lost 4 bases, the J end lost 0 bases, and 13 bases lay between the germline ends. The CDR3 loop is CASSGTDSNSYNEQFF. DNA for the CDR3: TGTGCCAGCAGTGGGACCGACTCTAACTCCTACAATGAGCAGTTCTTC.

The chain has TRBV4-1 and TRBJ2-3; 7 bases map to TRBD1. The CDR3 loop spans 13 amino acids. J lost 5 bases, V lost 3 bases, and 2 bases had no gene match. The germline gives CDR1 MGHRA, CDR2 YSYEKL. CDR3 sequence: CASSQQGEDTQYF. The DNA for the CDR3 is TGCGCCAGCAGCCAGCAGGGGGAAGATACGCAGTATTTT.

This clone was seen only once. This chain connects TRBV2 to TRBJ1-5, with TRBD1 matching over 7 bases. The V and J ends lost 4 bases and 1 base, in that order; junction bases with no gene match: 7. Germline V gene lookup returns CDR1 SNHLY and CDR2 FYNNEI. The CDR3 sequence is 16 residues long. CDR3 amino acids: CASSGVGGWSNQPQHF. The CDR3 bases are TGTGCCAGCAGTGGGGTAGGGGGCTGGAGCAATCAGCCCCAGCATTTT.

The genes are TRBV5-4 and TRBJ1-3; a weak D match, TRBD1 (6 bases). This CDR3 contains 15 residues. CDR1 is SGHNT, CDR2 YYREEE, per germline (reference sequence). Trimming cost V 4 bases and J 1 base, with 12 bases left between them. This chain's CDR3 is CASSADRSSGNTIYF. The CDR3 bases are TGTGCCAGCAGCGCGGACAGATCGTCTGGAAACACCATATATTTT.

This chain joins TRBV7-8 and TRBJ2-5; D may be TRBD1 or TRBD2 (6 bases each). The CDR3 spans 16 residues. In germline, CDR1 is SGHVS, CDR2 FQNEAQ. The V and J ends lost 1 base and 7 bases respectively, with 19 bases between them. CDR3 bases: TGTGCCAGCAGCTTAGAAGGGGGGTCGGTGCTGGGGACCCAGTACTTC. This gives the protein CASSLEGGSVLGTQYF.

The V gene is TRBV19, the J gene TRBJ1-1; D call uncertain. Deletions cut 7 bases from V and 3 bases from J, with 12 bases between. This CDR3 comprises 13 residues. The V gene's germline CDR1 is LNHDA and CDR2 SQIVND (reference sequence). CDR3 protein: CASKTLLDTEAFF. The CDR3 DNA sequence: TGTGCCAGTAAGACCCTACTGGACACTGAAGCTTTCTTT.

The chain carries TRBV7-8 and TRBJ1-3; D is unclear. V was shortened by 3 bases and J by 0 bases, with 12 bases between the two germline ends. This CDR3 region has 16 residues. Germline assignment: CDR1 SGHVS and CDR2 FQNEAQ. CDR3 DNA: TGTGCCAGCAGCTTTGCATCGGGGAGCTCTGGAAACACCATATATTTT. It yields the protein CASSFASGSSGNTIYF.

The rearrangement uses TRBV11-3 and TRBJ1-1, with D tentatively TRBD1 (5 bases). V dropped 5 bases and J dropped 1 base, with 8 bases sitting between them. This CDR3 contains 13 residues. CDR1 is SGHNT, CDR2 YENEEA, per germline. The CDR3 here is CASSRQRNTEAFF. The CDR3 coding sequence is TGTGCCAGCAGCCGACAGAGGAACACTGAAGCTTTCTTT.

This clone was picked up a small number of times. This chain joins TRBV14 and TRBJ1-2, with D unclear. This CDR3 has 13 amino acids. V dropped 1 base and J dropped 4 bases, with 7 bases sitting between them. Germline CDR1 is SGHDN and CDR2 is FVKESK. The CDR3 DNA reads as TGTGCCAGCAGCCAAGTGTTGGGCTATGGCTACACCTTC. It codes for CASSQVLGYGYTF.

This chain connects TRBV5-6 to TRBJ2-6, with D unclear. The germline gives CDR1 SGHDT, CDR2 YYEEEE. V was pared by 7 bases and J by 2 bases, with 13 bases between. The CDR3 sequence is 15 residues long. The CDR3 sequence is CASLLLGTGANVLTF. CDR3 bases: TGTGCCAGCCTCCTCTTGGGAACTGGGGCCAACGTCCTGACTTTC.

The chain joins TRBV5-6 to TRBJ1-2; D is possibly TRBD1 (5 bases). Between the trimmed V and J ends, which lost 6 bases and 8 bases, there was a span of 11 bases. The CDR3 is made up of 11 amino acids. Germline V lookup: CDR1 SGHDT, CDR2 YYEEEE. The CDR3 reads CASTEGRGYTF. For the CDR3, the DNA is TGTGCCAGCACCGAGGGACGAGGCTACACCTTC.

The chain is built from TRBV28 and TRBJ1-5, with TRBD1 matching over 9 bases. The CDR3 extends over 15 amino acids. CDR1 and CDR2 from the germline V gene are MDHEN and SYDVKM. Trimming removed 5 bases from V and 5 bases from J; junction bases left unmatched: 7. The CDR3: CASSSPGQGHQPQHF. CDR3 DNA: TGTGCCAGCAGTAGTCCGGGACAGGGCCATCAGCCCCAGCATTTT.

This clone was counted a few times. Additional DNA sequences in this sample encode the identical CDR3. The rearrangement joins TRBV30 to TRBJ1-1; the D is unclear. The V gene's germline CDR1 is GTSNPN and CDR2 SVGIG (reference sequence). This CDR3 is built from 11 residues. V lost 3 bases, J lost 7 bases, and 9 bases lay in between. The CDR3 DNA follows: TGTGCCTGGAGCCCCACACGTGAAGCTTTCTTT. Translation gives CAWSPTREAFF.

V and J are TRBV5-8 and TRBJ1-6; D is uncertain. The length of the CDR3 is 14 residues. Trimming shortened V by 7 bases and J by 6 bases, and 14 bases separated the two germline ends. The germline V gene encodes CDR1 SGHTS and CDR2 YDEGEE. CDR3 protein: CASGYDLTNSPLHF. Here the CDR3 DNA reads TGTGCCAGCGGATACGATCTGACTAATTCACCCCTCCACTTT. Supplemented by reference TRBV5-8 and TRBJ1-6, the full variable domain reads EAGVTQSPTHLIKTRGQQATLRCSPISGHTSVYWYQQALGLGLQFLLWYDEGEERNRGNFPPRFSGRQFPNYSSELNVNALELEDSALYLCASGYDLTNSPLHFGNGTRLTVT.

The rearrangement uses TRBV6-6 and TRBJ2-5; 7 bases are shared with TRBD1. The CDR3 is 14 residues long. With 6 bases clipped from V and 3 bases from J, the junction kept 7 bases outside the gene matches. The germline V gene has CDR1 MNHNY and CDR2 SVGAGI (reference sequence). CDR3 amino acids: CASSLQGVEETQYF. The CDR3 DNA is TGTGCCAGCAGCCTCCAGGGGGTCGAAGAGACCCAGTACTTC.

The J gene is TRBJ2-5, the V gene TRBV29-1; no firm D call. V lost 0 bases to trimming and J lost 2 bases, with 7 bases between them. CDR3 size: 13 residues. Germline V CDR1 and CDR2: SQVTM, ANQGSEA. CDR3 DNA sequence: TGCAGCGTTGAAGAACCCGGACAAGAGACCCAGTACTTC. Translated: CSVEEPGQETQYF.